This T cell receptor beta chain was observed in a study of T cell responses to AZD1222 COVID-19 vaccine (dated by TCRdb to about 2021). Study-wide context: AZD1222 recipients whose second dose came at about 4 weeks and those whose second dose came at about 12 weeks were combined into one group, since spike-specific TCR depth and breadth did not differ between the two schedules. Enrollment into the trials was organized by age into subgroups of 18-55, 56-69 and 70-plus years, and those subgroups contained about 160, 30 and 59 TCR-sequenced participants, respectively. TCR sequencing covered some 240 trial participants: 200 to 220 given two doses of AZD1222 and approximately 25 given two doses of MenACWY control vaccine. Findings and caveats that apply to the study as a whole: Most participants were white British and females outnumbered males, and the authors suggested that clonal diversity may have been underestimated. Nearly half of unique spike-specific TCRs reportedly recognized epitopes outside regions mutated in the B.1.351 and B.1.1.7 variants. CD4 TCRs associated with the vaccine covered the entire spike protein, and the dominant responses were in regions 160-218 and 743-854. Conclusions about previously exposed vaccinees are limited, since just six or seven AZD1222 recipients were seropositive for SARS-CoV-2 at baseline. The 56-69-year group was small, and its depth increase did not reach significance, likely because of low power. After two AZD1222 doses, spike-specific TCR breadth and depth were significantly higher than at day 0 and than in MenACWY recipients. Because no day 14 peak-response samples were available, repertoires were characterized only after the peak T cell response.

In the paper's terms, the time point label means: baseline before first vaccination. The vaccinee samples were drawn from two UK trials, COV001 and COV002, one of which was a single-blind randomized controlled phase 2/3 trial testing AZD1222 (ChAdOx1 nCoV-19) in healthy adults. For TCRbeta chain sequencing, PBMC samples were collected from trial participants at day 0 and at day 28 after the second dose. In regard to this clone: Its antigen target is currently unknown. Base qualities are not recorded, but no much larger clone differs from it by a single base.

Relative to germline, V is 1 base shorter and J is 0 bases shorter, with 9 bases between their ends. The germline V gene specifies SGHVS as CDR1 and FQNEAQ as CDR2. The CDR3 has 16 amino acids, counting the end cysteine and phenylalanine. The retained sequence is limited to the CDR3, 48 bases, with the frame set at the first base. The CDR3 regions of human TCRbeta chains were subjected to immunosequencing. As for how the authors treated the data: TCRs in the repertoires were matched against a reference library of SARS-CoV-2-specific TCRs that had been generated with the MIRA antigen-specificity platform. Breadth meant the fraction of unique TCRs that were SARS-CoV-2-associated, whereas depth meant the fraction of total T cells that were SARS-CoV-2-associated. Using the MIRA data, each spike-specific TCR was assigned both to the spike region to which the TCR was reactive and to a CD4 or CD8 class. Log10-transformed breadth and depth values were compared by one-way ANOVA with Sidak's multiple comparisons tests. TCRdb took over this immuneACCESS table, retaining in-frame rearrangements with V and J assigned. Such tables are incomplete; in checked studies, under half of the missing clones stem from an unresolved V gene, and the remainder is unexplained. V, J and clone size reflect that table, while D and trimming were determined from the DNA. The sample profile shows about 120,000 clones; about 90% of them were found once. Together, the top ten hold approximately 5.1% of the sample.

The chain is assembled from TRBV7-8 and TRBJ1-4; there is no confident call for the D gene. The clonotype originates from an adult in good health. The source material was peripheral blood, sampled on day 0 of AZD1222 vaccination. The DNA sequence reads TGTGCCAGCAGCTTAGGAAACCTCGCAACTAATGAAAAACTGTTTTTT. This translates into CASSLGNLATNEKLFF.